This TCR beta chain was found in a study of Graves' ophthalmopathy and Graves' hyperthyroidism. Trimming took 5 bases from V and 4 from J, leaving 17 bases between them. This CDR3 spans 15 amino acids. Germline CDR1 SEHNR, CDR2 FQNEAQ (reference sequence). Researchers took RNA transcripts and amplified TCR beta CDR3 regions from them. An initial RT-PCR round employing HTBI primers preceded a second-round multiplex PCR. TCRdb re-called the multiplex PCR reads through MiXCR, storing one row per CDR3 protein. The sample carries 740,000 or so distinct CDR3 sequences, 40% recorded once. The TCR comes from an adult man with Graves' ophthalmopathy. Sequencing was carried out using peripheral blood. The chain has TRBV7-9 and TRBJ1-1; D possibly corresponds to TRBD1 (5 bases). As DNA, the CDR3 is TGTGCCAGCAGCCAAGGTTCAGGGATCAGCACTGAAGCTTTCTTT. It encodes CASSQGSGISTEAFF.